This T cell receptor (beta chain) was documented in a study of blood T cell repertoires in COVID-19. As for the study in general: Acute and convalescent COVID-19 specimens originated in the United States, Italy and Spain. T cells, B-cell-depleted T cells, or PBMCs supplied cDNA or gDNA.

Germline V gene data show CDR1 as SGHKS and CDR2 as YYEKEE (reference sequence). The CDR3 has 17 residues. V lost 2 bases and J lost 5, with 19 bases in between. In the original analysis: Nucleated cell number was recorded as an estimate derived from reference gene primer amplification. Produced via immunoSEQ multiplex PCR; TCRdb's table is partial and in-frame only. The D gene and trimming were derived from the DNA, and the V and J assignments and clone size from that table. The data show 60,000 to 65,000 clones, around 83% seen once. What was sequenced was peripheral blood. The clonotype originates from an older woman with acute or convalescent COVID-19. This sequence joins TRBV5-5 and TRBJ1-4, with D perhaps TRBD1 (5 bases). For the CDR3, the DNA is TGTGCCAGCAGCTTCCTCCTTTTGGGGGGGGGAAATGAAAAACTGTTTTTT. Amino acids: CASSFLLLGGGNEKLFF.